Listed below are T cell receptor beta chains from one sample, sequenced in a study of identical twins. TCRdb called the 5' RACE reads again in MiXCR, with one record for every CDR3 protein. Altogether about 550,000 distinct CDR3 sequences are present, about a fifth being singletons, with the ten largest covering 0.48%. These data were also filed under a second study, of yellow fever vaccine responses in identical twins.

The sequencing input was CD4+ T cells sorted from blood. Receptors were obtained from a woman aged 18-29 years in good health. CDR3s include the opening cysteine and the closing phenylalanine or tryptophan. The D gene is left open where the match is weak. Not every row has a clone size; where given, it reads once, few, many or a size class.

TRBD2 TRBJ2-7 TRBV10-3 - TGTGCCATCAGTTCCCGGACTAGCGGGAGCGCCAACGAGCAGTACTTC CAISSRTSGSANEQYF
- TRBJ2-2 TRBV24-1 - TGTGCCACCAGTGATTCCCACAGGACTTCCGGGGAGCTGTTTTTT CATSDSHRTSGELFF
- TRBJ2-3 TRBV2 - TGTGCCAGCATAAGATGGGGGCCCCTAAGCACAGATACGCAGTATTTT CASIRWGPLSTDTQYF
TRBD2 TRBJ2-1 TRBV10-3 - TGTGCCACCAATCCTGGACTAGCGGCGAATGAGCAGTTCTTC CATNPGLAANEQFF
TRBD2 TRBJ2-7 TRBV12-3/TRBV12-4 few TGTGCCAGCAGCTTAGCGGGAGCCACCCCAGAACGCGAGCAGTACTTC CASSLAGATPEREQYF
- TRBJ2-3 TRBV5-1 few TGCGCCAGCAGCGGCGCGGACCTGTCGGCAGATACGCAGTATTTT CASSGADLSADTQYF
- TRBJ2-2 TRBV21-1 few TGTGCCAGCAGCAAGGACCTAGCGGGGACTGCGAACACCGGGGAGCTGTTTTTT CASSKDLAGTANTGELFF
- TRBJ1-6 TRBV19 few TGTGCCAGTAGTATAGGCGGGAATCTCAATTCACCCCTCCACTTT CASSIGGNLNSPLHF
- TRBJ2-7 TRBV12-3/TRBV12-4 few TGTGCCAGCAGCCCCCCCGGGCTGAGAACCTACGAGCAGTACTTC CASSPPGLRTYEQYF
TRBD2 TRBJ2-1 TRBV29-1 many TGCAGCGCCCAATGGGGGACTAGCGGGATAAATGAGCAGTTCTTC CSAQWGTSGINEQFF
- TRBJ2-3 TRBV15 few TGTGCCACCAGCACCTGGGGCGATACGCAGTATTTT CATSTWGDTQYF